The TCR beta chain under discussion was sequenced for a study of T cell repertoires in cytomegalovirus infection. TCRdb reprocessed the reads via MiXCR and lists one record per CDR3 protein. The sample yields about 100,000 distinct CDR3 sequences, around 22% seen once. The CDR3 has 15 residues. Trimming cost V 3 bases and J 1 base, with 12 bases left between them. Germline CDR1 reads MNHNS; CDR2 reads SASEGT. The V gene is TRBV6-1, the J gene TRBJ1-1; TRBD1 is a possible D gene (5 bases). The specimen sequenced was CD8+ T cells from PBMCs. This clonotype was sampled from a human donor in good health (CMV status not recorded). Some clones in this sample may be carry-over from other donors' samples. This CDR3 reads CASSDETGGNTEAFF. CDR3 in DNA: TGTGCCAGCAGTGATGAAACAGGTGGGAACACTGAAGCTTTCTTT.